The source of this T cell receptor beta chain is a study of shared clonotypes between healthy human individuals. The assay was immunoSEQ multiplex PCR, and TCRdb's table has in-frame clones only and misses some. The data show fewer than 3 million clones, 85% to 95% seen once. The CDR3 loop spans 12 amino acids. V dropped 6 bases and J dropped 6 bases, with 9 bases sitting between them. CDR1 is MNHEY, CDR2 SVGAGI, per germline. Sequenced material: naive CD4+ T cells from PBMCs. Subset specified: CD45RA+ positively selected. The TCR originated in a man between 18 and 35 years old in good health. Some clones in this sample may be carry-over from other donors' samples. The chain links TRBV6-5 to TRBJ2-1; tentatively, D is TRBD2 (5 bases). CDR3 in amino acids: CASRKTSNEQFF. The CDR3 nucleotides are TGTGCCAGCAGGAAAACTAGCAATGAGCAGTTCTTC.